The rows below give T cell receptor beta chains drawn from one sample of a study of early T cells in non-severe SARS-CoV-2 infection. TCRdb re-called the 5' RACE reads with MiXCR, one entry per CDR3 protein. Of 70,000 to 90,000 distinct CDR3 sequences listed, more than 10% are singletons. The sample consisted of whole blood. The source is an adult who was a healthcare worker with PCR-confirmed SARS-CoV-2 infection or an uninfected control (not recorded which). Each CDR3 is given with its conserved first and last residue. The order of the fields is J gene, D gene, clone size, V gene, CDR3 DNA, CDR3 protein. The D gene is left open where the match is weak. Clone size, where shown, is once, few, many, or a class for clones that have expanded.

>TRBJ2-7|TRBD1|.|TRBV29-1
TGCAGCGTTGAAGCCAGCCACTCCGGGACAGGATTATACGAGCAGTACTTC
CSVEASHSGTGLYEQYF
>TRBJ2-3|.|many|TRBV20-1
TGCAGTGCTAGGGATAATGCCTTTTACACAGATACGCAGTATTTT
CSARDNAFYTDTQYF
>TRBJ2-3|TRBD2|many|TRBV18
TGTGCCAGCTCACCCTCTTGGATAGCGGGAGAAGATACGCAGTATTTT
CASSPSWIAGEDTQYF
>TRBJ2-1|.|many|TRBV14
TGTGCCAGCAAGGCCACAGGTGGGCAGTTCTTC
CASKATGGQFF
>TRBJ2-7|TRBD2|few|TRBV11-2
TGTGCCAGCAGCTTAGTCTCCGGGAGGGTGGGCGAGCAGTACTTC
CASSLVSGRVGEQYF
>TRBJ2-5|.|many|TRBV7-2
TGTGCCAGCAGCTTATCGCCTTTGACCACCCAAGAGACCCAGTACTTC
CASSLSPLTTQETQYF
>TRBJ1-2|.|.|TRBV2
TGTGCCAGCAGCCCCAATAACGGCTACACCTTC
CASSPNNGYTF
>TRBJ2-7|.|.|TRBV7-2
TGTGCCAGCAGCTTGGCGGGAACCCCCTCCGAGCAGTACTTC
CASSLAGTPSEQYF
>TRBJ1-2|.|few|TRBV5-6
TGTGCCAGCAGCCTGACCCTAAACTATGGCTACACCTTC
CASSLTLNYGYTF
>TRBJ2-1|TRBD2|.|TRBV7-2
TGTGCCAGCAGAGACCCACGCGGGAGGGGGGCCTACAATGAGCAGTTCTTC
CASRDPRGRGAYNEQFF
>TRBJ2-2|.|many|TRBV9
TGTGCCAGCAGCGTAGGTCAGAGCACCGGGGAGCTGTTTTTT
CASSVGQSTGELFF
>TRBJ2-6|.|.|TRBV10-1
TGCGCCAGCAGTGAAGGCTTGAGCATAGCTGGGGCCAACGTCCTGACTTTC
CASSEGLSIAGANVLTF
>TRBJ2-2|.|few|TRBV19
TGTGCCAGTAGTATACAGGGGTCGGCGAACACCGGGGAGCTGTTTTTT
CASSIQGSANTGELFF
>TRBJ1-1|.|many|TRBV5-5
TGTGCCAGCAGTCTAACAGGTGGTGAAGCTTTCTTT
CASSLTGGEAFF
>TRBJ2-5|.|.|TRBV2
TGTGCCAGCAGTGAAGCTGGGCTACACCAAGAGACCCAGTACTTC
CASSEAGLHQETQYF
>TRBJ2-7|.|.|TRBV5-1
TGCGCCAGCAGCTTTACCACCTCTCAGGGGGAGCAGTACTTC
CASSFTTSQGEQYF
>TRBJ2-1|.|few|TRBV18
TGTGCCAGCTCATTTACCCAAGGAGATGAGCAGTTCTTC
CASSFTQGDEQFF
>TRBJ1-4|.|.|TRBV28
TGTGCCAGCACTATAGGTGCAACTAATGAAAAACTGTTTTTT
CASTIGATNEKLFF
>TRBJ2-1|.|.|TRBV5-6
TGTGCCAGCAGAAGGACAGGAGGAGGGAATGAGCAGTTCTTC
CASRRTGGGNEQFF
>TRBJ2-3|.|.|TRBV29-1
TGCAGCGTTGAAAGAGGGGCTAGCGCAGATACGCAGTATTTT
CSVERGASADTQYF
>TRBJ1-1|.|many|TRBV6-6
TGTGCCAGCAGTTACGGACACGGAGGTGAAGCTTTCTTT
CASSYGHGGEAFF
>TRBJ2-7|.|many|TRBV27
TGTGCCAGCAGTTTAACGACGGGCAGAGTCTACGAGCAGTACTTC
CASSLTTGRVYEQYF
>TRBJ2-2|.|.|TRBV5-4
TGTGCCAGCAGCACCGGAGGCCACGGGGAGCTGTTTTTT
CASSTGGHGELFF
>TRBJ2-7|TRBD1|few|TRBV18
TGTGCCAGCTCACCACCGGGACAGCGCCCTTACGAGCAGTACTTC
CASSPPGQRPYEQYF
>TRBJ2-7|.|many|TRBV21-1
TGTGCCAGCAGCAACAAGCGGACAGAGCCCTACGAGCAGTACTTC
CASSNKRTEPYEQYF
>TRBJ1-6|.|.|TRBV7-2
TGTGCCAGCAGCTTAAACCCCGACTTTTCACCCCTCCACTTT
CASSLNPDFSPLHF
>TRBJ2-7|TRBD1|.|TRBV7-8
TGTGCCAGCAGCCGGGACAGTAGCCGAGGGGAGCAGTACTTC
CASSRDSSRGEQYF
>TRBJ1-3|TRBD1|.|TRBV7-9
TGTGCCAGCAGCTCCCCGCCGACAGGGTCTGGAAACACCATATATTTT
CASSSPPTGSGNTIYF
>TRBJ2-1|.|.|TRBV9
TGTGCCAGCAGCTCCCGCCGGAGGGCCGATGAGCAGTTCTTC
CASSSRRRADEQFF
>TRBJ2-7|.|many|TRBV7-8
TGTGCCAGCAGCCCAGGGCGGGGGCCCTACGAGCAGTACTTC
CASSPGRGPYEQYF
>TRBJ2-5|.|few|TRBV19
TGTGCCAGTACCCCCCGGGGCAGAGGAGAGACCCAGTACTTC
CASTPRGRGETQYF
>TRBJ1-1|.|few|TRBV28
TGTGCCAGCAGTCCGGGCGGGGCGGCCGGGGACACTGAAGCTTTCTTT
CASSPGGAAGDTEAFF
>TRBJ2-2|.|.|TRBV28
TGTGCCAGCAGTTCCTATACTAGGCATGTCGGGGAGCTGTTTTTT
CASSSYTRHVGELFF
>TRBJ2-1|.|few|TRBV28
TGTGCCAGCAGGGCTGGGGGAGCAGGGAATGAGCAGTTCTTC
CASRAGGAGNEQFF
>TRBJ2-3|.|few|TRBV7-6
TGTGCCAGCAGCCAGCAGTCCAGAACAGATACGCAGTATTTT
CASSQQSRTDTQYF
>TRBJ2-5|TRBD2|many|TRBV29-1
TGCAGCGTTGCGGGAGGGGAGACCCAGTACTTC
CSVAGGETQYF
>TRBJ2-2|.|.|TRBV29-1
TGCAGCGTTGTCCAGGGAACCGGGGAGCTGTTTTTT
CSVVQGTGELFF
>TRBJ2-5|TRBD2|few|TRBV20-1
TGCAGTGCTAGACTAGCGGGGGGAAGGCAAGAGACCCAGTACTTC
CSARLAGGRQETQYF
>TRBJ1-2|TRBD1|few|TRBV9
TGTGCCAGCAGCGTAGGGGACAGGAACTATGGCTACACCTTC
CASSVGDRNYGYTF
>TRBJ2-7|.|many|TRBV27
TGTGCCAGCAGTTTATCGCGCAATGCCGGTATCGGGCAGTACTTC
CASSLSRNAGIGQYF
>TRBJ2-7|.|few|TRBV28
TGTGCCAGCGTCCCTCGGGGTCTCCCCTACGAGCAGTACTTC
CASVPRGLPYEQYF
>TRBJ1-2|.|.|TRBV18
TGTGCCAGCTCACCACGTCCAGAGGGCCCTACCTATGGCTACACCTTC
CASSPRPEGPTYGYTF
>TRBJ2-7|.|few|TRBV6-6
TGTGCCAGCAGCTCAGGGAGCGGCGAGCAGTACTTC
CASSSGSGEQYF
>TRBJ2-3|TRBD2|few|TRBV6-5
TGTGCCAGCAGAAGCCCTAGCGGTATCACAGATACGCAGTATTTT
CASRSPSGITDTQYF
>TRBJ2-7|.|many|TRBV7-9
TGTGCCAGCAGGGGATCCTACGAGCAGTACTTC
CASRGSYEQYF
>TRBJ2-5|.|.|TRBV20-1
TGCAGTGCTAGAGATGGTAGTGGGGTTCTACAAGAGACCCAGTACTTC
CSARDGSGVLQETQYF
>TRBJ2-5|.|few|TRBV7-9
TGTGCCAGCAGCCCTACTCCGGGGTCGGGGGAGACCCAGTACTTC
CASSPTPGSGETQYF
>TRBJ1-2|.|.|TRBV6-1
TGTGCCTCCCGCCCCGGGAGCCTTAACTATGGCTACACCTTC
CASRPGSLNYGYTF
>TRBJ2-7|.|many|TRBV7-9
TGTGCCAGCAGTCCTACAGCTACCTACGAGCAGTACTTC
CASSPTATYEQYF
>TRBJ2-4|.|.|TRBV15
TGTGCCACCAGCAGAGCGCGCCCCCTCCTACGGGGCAAAAACATTCAGTACTTC
CATSRARPLLRGKNIQYF
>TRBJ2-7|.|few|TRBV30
TGTGCCTGGACCCAAGGACTGGCCTCTAGCGAGCAGTACTTC
CAWTQGLASSEQYF
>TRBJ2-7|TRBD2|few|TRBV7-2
TGTGCCAGCAGCCCTAGCGGTCCTCCCTACGAGCAGTACTTC
CASSPSGPPYEQYF
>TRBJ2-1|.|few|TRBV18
TGTGCCAGCTCATCGTCCCGGGACAAGATGGGGGGCGTGTTCTTC
CASSSSRDKMGGVFF
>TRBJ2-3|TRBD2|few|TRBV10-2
TGCGCCAGCAGTGCGCGGGAGTTGCCAGATACGCAGTATTTT
CASSARELPDTQYF
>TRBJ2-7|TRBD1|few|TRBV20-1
TGCAGTGCATACCGGGACAGGAACTACGAGCAGTACTTC
CSAYRDRNYEQYF